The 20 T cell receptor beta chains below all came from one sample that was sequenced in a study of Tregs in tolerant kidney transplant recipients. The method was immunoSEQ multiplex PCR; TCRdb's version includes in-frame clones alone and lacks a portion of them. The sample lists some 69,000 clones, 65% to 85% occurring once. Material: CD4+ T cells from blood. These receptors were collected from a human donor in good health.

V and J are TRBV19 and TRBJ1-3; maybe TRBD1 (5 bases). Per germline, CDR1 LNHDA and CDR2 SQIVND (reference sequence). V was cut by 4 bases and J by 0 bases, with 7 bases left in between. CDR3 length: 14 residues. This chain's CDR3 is CASSRGGSGNTIYF. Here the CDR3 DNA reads TGTGCCAGTAGTAGGGGCGGCTCTGGAAACACCATATATTTT.

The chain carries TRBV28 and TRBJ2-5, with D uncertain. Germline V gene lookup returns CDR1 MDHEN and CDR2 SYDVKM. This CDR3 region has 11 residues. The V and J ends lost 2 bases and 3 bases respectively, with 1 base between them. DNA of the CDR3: TGTGCCAGCAGTTTAGAAGAGACCCAGTACTTC. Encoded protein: CASSLEETQYF.

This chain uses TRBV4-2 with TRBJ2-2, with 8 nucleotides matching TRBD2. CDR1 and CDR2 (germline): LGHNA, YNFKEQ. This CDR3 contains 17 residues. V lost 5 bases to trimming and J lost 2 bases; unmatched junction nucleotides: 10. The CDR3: CASSSWTSTINTGELFF. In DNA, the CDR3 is TGTGCCAGCAGCTCCTGGACTAGCACAATTAACACCGGGGAGCTGTTTTTT.

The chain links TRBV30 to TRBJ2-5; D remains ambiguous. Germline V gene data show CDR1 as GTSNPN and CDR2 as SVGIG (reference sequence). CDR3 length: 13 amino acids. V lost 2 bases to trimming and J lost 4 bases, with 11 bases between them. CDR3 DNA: TGTGCCTGGAGTATCACCGGGCGAGAGACCCAGTACTTC. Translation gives CAWSITGRETQYF.

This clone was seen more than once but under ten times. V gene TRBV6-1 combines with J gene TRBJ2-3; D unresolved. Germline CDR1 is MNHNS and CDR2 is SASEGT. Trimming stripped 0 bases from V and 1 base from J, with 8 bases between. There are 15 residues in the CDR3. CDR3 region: CASSEAPTGTDTQYF. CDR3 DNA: TGTGCCAGCAGTGAAGCACCTACCGGCACAGATACGCAGTATTTT.

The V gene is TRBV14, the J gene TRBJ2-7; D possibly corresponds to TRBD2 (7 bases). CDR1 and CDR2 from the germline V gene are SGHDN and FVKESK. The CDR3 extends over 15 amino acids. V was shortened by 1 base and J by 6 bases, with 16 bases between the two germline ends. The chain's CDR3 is CASSQAIGRGSEQYF. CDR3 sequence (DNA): TGTGCCAGCAGCCAAGCCATAGGGAGGGGGAGCGAGCAGTACTTC.

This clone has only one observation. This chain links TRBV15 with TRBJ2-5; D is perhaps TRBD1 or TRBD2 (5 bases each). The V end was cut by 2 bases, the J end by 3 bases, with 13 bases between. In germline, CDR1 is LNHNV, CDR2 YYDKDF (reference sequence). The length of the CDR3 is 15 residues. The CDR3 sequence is CATSRNPRGEETQYF. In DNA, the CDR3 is TGTGCCACCAGCAGAAACCCCCGGGGCGAAGAGACCCAGTACTTC. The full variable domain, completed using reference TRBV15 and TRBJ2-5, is DAMVIQNPRYQVTQFGKPVTLSCSQTLNHNVMYWYQQKSSQAPKLLFHYYDKDFNNEADTPDNFQSRRPNTSFCFLDIRSPGLGDTAMYLCATSRNPRGEETQYFGPGTRLLVL.

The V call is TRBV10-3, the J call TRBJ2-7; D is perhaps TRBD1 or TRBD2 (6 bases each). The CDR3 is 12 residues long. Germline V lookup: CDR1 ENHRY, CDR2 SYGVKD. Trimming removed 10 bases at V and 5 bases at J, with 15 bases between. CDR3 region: CATKPGGDEQYF. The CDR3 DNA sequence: TGTGCCACGAAGCCCGGGGGCGACGAGCAGTACTTC.

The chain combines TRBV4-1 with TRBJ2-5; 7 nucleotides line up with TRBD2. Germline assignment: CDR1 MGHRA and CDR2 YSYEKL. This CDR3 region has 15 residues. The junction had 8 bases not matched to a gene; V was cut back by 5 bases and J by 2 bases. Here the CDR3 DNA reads TGCGCCAGCAGCGACGTCCTAGCGGTTCAAGAGACCCAGTACTTC. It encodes CASSDVLAVQETQYF.

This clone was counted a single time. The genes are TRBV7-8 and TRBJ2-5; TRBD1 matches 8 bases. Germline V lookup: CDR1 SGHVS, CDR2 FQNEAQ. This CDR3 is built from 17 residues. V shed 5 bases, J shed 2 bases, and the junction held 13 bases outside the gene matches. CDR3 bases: TGTGCCAGCAGCCGACAGGGGCCAACTAAGGGGCAAGAGACCCAGTACTTC. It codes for CASSRQGPTKGQETQYF.

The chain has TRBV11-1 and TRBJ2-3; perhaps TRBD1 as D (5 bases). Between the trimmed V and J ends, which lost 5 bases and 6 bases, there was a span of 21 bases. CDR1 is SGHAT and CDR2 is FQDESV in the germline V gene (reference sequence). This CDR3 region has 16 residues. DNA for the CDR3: TGTGCCAGCAGCCCCACAGGAGTGGTGTTGTTGGATACGCAGTATTTT. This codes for CASSPTGVVLLDTQYF.

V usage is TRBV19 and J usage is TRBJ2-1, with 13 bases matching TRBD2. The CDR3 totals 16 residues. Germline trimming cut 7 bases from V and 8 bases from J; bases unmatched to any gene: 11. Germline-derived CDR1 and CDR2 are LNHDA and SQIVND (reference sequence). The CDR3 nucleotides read TGTGCCAGTACCGACACAGGACTAGCGGGGGAGGATGAGCAGTTCTTC. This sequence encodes CASTDTGLAGEDEQFF.

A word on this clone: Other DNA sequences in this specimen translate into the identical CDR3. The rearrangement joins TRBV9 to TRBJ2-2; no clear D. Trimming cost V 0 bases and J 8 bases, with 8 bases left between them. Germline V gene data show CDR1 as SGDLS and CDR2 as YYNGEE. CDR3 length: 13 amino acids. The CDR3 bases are TGTGCCAGCAGCGTAGTAGGGTCTGGGGAGCTGTTTTTT. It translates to CASSVVGSGELFF.

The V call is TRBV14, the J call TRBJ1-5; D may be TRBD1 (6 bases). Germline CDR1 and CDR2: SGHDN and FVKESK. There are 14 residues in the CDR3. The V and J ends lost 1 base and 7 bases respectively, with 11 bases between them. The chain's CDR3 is CASSQGQEGQPQHF. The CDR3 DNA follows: TGTGCCAGCAGCCAAGGACAGGAAGGACAGCCCCAGCATTTT.

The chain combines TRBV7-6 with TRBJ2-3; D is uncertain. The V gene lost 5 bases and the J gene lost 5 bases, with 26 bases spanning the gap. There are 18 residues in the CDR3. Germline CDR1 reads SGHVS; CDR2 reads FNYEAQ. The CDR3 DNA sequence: TGTGCCAGCAGCGTAGAGTTAGGACCCCGGTTTGGTAGAGATACGCAGTATTTT. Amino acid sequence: CASSVELGPRFGRDTQYF.

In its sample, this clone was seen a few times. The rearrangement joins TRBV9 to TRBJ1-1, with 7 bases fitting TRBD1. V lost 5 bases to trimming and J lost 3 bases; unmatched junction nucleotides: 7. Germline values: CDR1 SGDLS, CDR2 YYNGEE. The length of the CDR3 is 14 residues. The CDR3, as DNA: TGTGCCAGCAGGACAGGGTTGGCGGACACTGAAGCTTTCTTT. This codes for CASRTGLADTEAFF.

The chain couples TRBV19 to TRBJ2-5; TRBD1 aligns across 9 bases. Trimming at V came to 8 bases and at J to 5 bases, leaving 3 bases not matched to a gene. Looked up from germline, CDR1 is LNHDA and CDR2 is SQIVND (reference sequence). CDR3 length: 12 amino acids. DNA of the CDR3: TGTGCCAGTCGAGACAGGGGGGAGACCCAGTACTTC. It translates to CASRDRGETQYF.

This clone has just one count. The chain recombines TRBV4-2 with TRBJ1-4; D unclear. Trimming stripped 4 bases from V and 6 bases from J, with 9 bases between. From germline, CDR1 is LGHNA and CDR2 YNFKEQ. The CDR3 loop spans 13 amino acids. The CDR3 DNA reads TGTGCCAGCAGCCTGAGGGAGGATGAAAAACTGTTTTTT. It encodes CASSLREDEKLFF.

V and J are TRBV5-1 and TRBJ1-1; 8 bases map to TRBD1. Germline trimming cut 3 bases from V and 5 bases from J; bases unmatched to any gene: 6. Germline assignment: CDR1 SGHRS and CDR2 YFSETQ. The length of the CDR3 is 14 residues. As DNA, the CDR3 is TGCGCCAGCAGCTGGGACAGGACGAAGACTGAAGCTTTCTTT. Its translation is CASSWDRTKTEAFF. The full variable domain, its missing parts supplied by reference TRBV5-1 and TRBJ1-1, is KAGVTQTPRYLIKTRGQQVTLSCSPISGHRSVSWYQQTPGQGLQFLFEYFSETQRNKGNFPGRFSGRQFSNSRSEMNVSTLELGDSALYLCASSWDRTKTEAFFGQGTRLTVV.

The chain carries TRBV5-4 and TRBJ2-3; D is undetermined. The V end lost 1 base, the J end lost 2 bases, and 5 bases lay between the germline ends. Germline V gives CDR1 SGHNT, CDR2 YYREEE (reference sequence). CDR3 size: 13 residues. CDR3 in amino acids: CASSLSYTDTQYF. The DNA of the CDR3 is TGTGCCAGCAGCTTGTCGTACACAGATACGCAGTATTTT. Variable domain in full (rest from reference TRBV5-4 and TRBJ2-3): ETGVTQSPTHLIKTRGQQVTLRCSSQSGHNTVSWYQQALGQGPQFIFQYYREEENGRGNFPPRFSGLQFPNYSSELNVNALELDDSALYLCASSLSYTDTQYFGPGTRLTVL.